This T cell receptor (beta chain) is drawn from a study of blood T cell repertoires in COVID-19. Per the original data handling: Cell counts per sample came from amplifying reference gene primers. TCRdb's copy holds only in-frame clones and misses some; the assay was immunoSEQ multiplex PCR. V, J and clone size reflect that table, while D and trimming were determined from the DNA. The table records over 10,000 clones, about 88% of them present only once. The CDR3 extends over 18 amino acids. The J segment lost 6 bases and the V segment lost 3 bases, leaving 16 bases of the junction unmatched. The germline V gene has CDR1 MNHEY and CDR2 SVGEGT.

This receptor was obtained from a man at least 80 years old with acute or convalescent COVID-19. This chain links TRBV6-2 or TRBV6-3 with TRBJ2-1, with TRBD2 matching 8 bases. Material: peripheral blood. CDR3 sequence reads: CASSYRYARRGVSNEQFF. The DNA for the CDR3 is TGTGCCAGCAGTTATCGGTATGCAAGGCGGGGGGTGAGCAATGAGCAGTTCTTC.